This TCR beta chain emerged from a study of PD-1 blockade in mismatch repair-deficient tumors. About the study: Patients had eleven to twelve mismatch repair-deficient cancer types, all previously treated and progressing.

Worth noting for this clone: Antigen specificity is unknown.

All patients were mismatch repair deficient, assessed by either PCR or immunohistochemistry. A few pembrolizumab responders had their TCRs sequenced. The CDR3 extends over 14 amino acids. With V trimmed by 7 bases and J by 6 bases, 9 bases remained unmatched. Germline values: CDR1 ENHRY, CDR2 SYGVKD. Overall study findings and caveats: Tumor-resident clones, often undetectable pretreatment in blood, expanded then contracted after pembrolizumab.

The repertoire was sequenced with immunoSEQ multiplex PCR; TCRdb's copy has only in-frame clones and lacks some. Found here are tens of thousands of clones, about 85% of them singletons; the top ten hold around 2.6%. The gene calls are TRBV10-3 and TRBJ2-1, with 7 bases matching TRBD1. Sequences were derived from peripheral blood, sampled 12 weeks after starting pembrolizumab. This sequence was found in an adult with mismatch repair-deficient cancer. The CDR3 protein is CAINPTGPGNEQFF. For the CDR3, the DNA is TGTGCCATCAACCCGACAGGGCCGGGCAATGAGCAGTTCTTC.